These 4 T cell receptor beta chains were all obtained from the same sample, sequenced in a study of tumor and adjacent non-tumor tissue in lung cancer. The library came from three nested PCR rounds adapted from ARM-PCR protocols. TCRdb analysed the multiplex PCR reads with MiXCR anew, one entry per CDR3 protein. The sample holds some 80,000 distinct CDR3 sequences; 76% are singletons and the top ten take around two fifths. RNA was extracted from bulk tissue without any cell sorting. Distant lung tissue was collected more than 3 cm away from the tumor edge. The sequencing sample was made of distant non-tumor lung tissue. These receptors were obtained from a man between 70 and 80 years old with non-small cell lung cancer.

On this clonotype: This may stem from a read error, because a much larger clone lies one nucleotide away. CDR3 in amino acids: CASSFRSRHGYTF. As DNA, the CDR3 is TGTGCCAGCAGTTTTCGGTCCAGACACGGCTACACCTTC. V and J are TRBV12-3 or TRBV12-4 and TRBJ1-2; no reliable D call. The CDR3 is 13 residues long. V was cut by 3 bases and J by 8 bases, with 13 bases left in between.

To note about this clonotype: A read error may produce the germline difference seen at one junction end. The V gene is TRBV12-3 or TRBV12-4, the J gene TRBJ1-3; D is unresolved. CDR3 length: 18 residues. In DNA, the CDR3 is TGTGCCAGTAGTCGTCCCGGGAGAGGGATCGGCTCTGGAAACACCGTATATTTT. Protein product: CASSRPGRGIGSGNTVYF.

V usage is TRBV5-1 and J usage is TRBJ1-2; TRBD1 matches 9 bases. Germline CDR1 reads SGHRS; CDR2 reads YFSETQ. This CDR3 region has 17 residues. The CDR3 nucleotides are TGCACCACCAGCGCCGAACAGGGGGCCTTGGCTAACTATGGCTACACCTTC. Residues: CTTSAEQGALANYGYTF.

A remark on this clonotype: One junction end disagrees with the germline gene, perhaps due to a read error. The chain links TRBV5-1 to TRBJ2-3; unclear D gene. This CDR3 spans 11 amino acids. The germline gives CDR1 SGHRS, CDR2 YFSETQ. The CDR3 nucleotides are TGCGCCAGTGCCGAAGATGATACGCAGTACTTT. Protein sequence: CASAEDDTQYF.